What follows are 17 T cell receptor beta chains derived from one specimen sequenced in a study of shared clonotypes between healthy human individuals. The data were produced by immunoSEQ multiplex PCR, yet TCRdb's version contains in-frame clones alone and is incomplete. The sample includes over a million clones, around 97% of them seen just once. The sequenced material came from naive CD4+ T cells sorted from blood. The subset: CD45RA+ positively selected. Receptor source: a man aged 30-40 years in good health.

The chain employs TRBV6-6 and TRBJ1-1; TRBD1 matches 9 bases. The germline gives CDR1 MNHNY, CDR2 SVGAGI (reference sequence). V lost 5 bases and J lost 4; bases outside the gene matches: 11. The CDR3 loop spans 16 amino acids. The CDR3 DNA is TGTGCCAGCAGTAAAGTTCCGGGACAGGGTAGCACTGAAGCTTTCTTT. Translating gives CASSKVPGQGSTEAFF.

The gene calls are TRBV5-5 and TRBJ2-7; D might be TRBD1 (5 bases). Per the germline V gene, CDR1 is SGHKS and CDR2 is YYEKEE (reference sequence). The germline V and J ends were trimmed by 0 bases and 9 bases, with 10 bases remaining between them. The CDR3 is 12 amino acids. The CDR3 bases are TGTGCCAGCAGCTTGGACAGGATGGGGCAGTACTTC. Translation: CASSLDRMGQYF.

For the CDR3, the DNA is TGTGCCAGCAGCTTTTTTACGGGAGGGAGCTCCTACAATGAGCAGTTCTTC. This sequence encodes CASSFFTGGSSYNEQFF. The V and J genes are TRBV13 and TRBJ2-1, with 8 bases lining up with TRBD2. V lost 3 bases to trimming and J lost 0 bases; unmatched junction nucleotides: 7. The germline CDR1 and CDR2 sequences are PRHDT and FYEKMQ (reference sequence). The CDR3 totals 17 residues. Filled out from reference TRBV13 and TRBJ2-1, the complete variable domain reads AAGVIQSPRHLIKEKRETATLKCYPIPRHDTVYWYQQGPGQDPQFLISFYEKMQSDKGSIPDRFSAQQFSDYHSELNMSSLELGDSALYFCASSFFTGGSSYNEQFFGPGTRLTVL.

DNA of the CDR3: TGTGCCAGCACTTCTGGGACATCGGAGTACTTC. Translating it yields CASTSGTSEYF. The chain employs TRBV6-6 and TRBJ2-7; TRBD1 is a possible D gene (6 bases). CDR3 length equals 11 residues. Trimming took 7 bases from V and 11 from J, leaving 15 bases between them. Per the germline V gene, CDR1 is MNHNY and CDR2 is SVGAGI (reference sequence).

The chain employs TRBV14 and TRBJ2-7; 7 bases agree with TRBD2. From germline, CDR1 is SGHDN and CDR2 FVKESK. This CDR3 contains 13 residues. V shed 4 bases, J shed 7 bases, and the junction held 7 bases outside the gene matches. For the CDR3, the DNA is TGTGCCAGCAGCCCCGGAGGGAGGGGTGAGCAGTACTTC. Amino acids: CASSPGGRGEQYF.

This clone was observed once. The rearrangement uses TRBV4-2 and TRBJ2-1; maybe TRBD1 (7 bases). CDR3 length: 17 amino acids. The V gene lost 2 bases and the J gene lost 0 bases, with 14 bases spanning the gap. CDR1 is LGHNA, CDR2 YNFKEQ, per germline. The CDR3 spells CASSQQGGTSSYNEQFF. The CDR3 bases are TGTGCCAGCAGCCAACAGGGGGGTACGAGCTCCTACAATGAGCAGTTCTTC.

J is TRBJ2-2 and V is TRBV28; D not certain. Germline V gene sequence: CDR1 MDHEN, CDR2 SYDVKM. The CDR3 has 16 residues. V lost 2 bases, J lost 3 bases, and 13 bases lay in between. CDR3 sequence (DNA): TGTGCCAGCAGTTTACTCCGGATACGAGACACCGGGGAGCTGTTTTTT. Amino acids: CASSLLRIRDTGELFF. Full variable domain (outside the CDR3, taken from reference TRBV28 and TRBJ2-2): DVKVTQSSRYLVKRTGEKVFLECVQDMDHENMFWYRQDPGLGLRLIYFSYDVKMKEKGDIPEGYSVSREKKERFSLILESASTNQTSMYLCASSLLRIRDTGELFFGEGSRLTVL.

V gene TRBV28 combines with J gene TRBJ2-1, with 12 bases fitting TRBD2. The junction had 8 bases not matched to a gene; V was cut back by 7 bases and J by 7 bases. The CDR3 sequence is 15 residues long. Germline assignment: CDR1 MDHEN and CDR2 SYDVKM. This CDR3 is CASTLGLAGRNEQFF. Written as DNA, the CDR3 is TGTGCCAGCACCCTAGGACTAGCGGGAAGAAATGAGCAGTTCTTC.

The chain combines TRBV14 with TRBJ1-2, with D unresolved. In germline, CDR1 is SGHDN, CDR2 FVKESK. There are 12 residues in the CDR3. V shed 4 bases and J shed 4 bases, with 7 bases lying between them. DNA for the CDR3: TGTGCCAGCAGCCGGGATGCCTATGGCTACACCTTC. Translated: CASSRDAYGYTF. The whole variable domain, filled in from reference TRBV14 and TRBJ1-2, reads EAGVTQFPSHSVIEKGQTVTLRCDPISGHDNLYWYRRVMGKEIKFLLHFVKESKQDESGMPNNRFLAERTGGTYSTLKVQPAELEDSGVYFCASSRDAYGYTFGSGTRLTVV.

V usage is TRBV10-3 and J usage is TRBJ1-2; TRBD1 aligns across 7 bases. The CDR3 has 14 residues. Germline V gene sequence: CDR1 ENHRY, CDR2 SYGVKD. The J segment lost 1 base and the V segment lost 4 bases, leaving 3 bases of the junction unmatched. CDR3 sequence reads: CAISAGTDNYGYTF. Here the CDR3 DNA reads TGTGCCATCAGTGCCGGGACAGATAACTATGGCTACACCTTC.

The J gene is TRBJ2-1, the V gene TRBV7-6; 9 nucleotides match TRBD2. The CDR3 is made up of 16 amino acids. Germline assignment: CDR1 SGHVS and CDR2 FNYEAQ. Germline trimming cut 5 bases from V and 6 bases from J; bases unmatched to any gene: 11. This chain's CDR3 is CASSQSASSGINEQFF. In DNA, the CDR3 is TGTGCCAGCAGCCAATCAGCGTCTAGCGGGATCAATGAGCAGTTCTTC.

V is TRBV5-1 and J is TRBJ2-5; 9 nucleotides align to TRBD2. Unmatched junction bases numbered 5, after V lost 0 bases and J lost 5 bases. CDR1 and CDR2 (germline): SGHRS, YFSETQ. The CDR3 covers 15 residues. CDR3 DNA sequence: TGCGCCAGCAGCTTGGCCGGGACTAGCTCGGAGACCCAGTACTTC. It is translated as CASSLAGTSSETQYF. Based on the CDR3 plus reference TRBV5-1 and TRBJ2-5, the full variable domain is KAGVTQTPRYLIKTRGQQVTLSCSPISGHRSVSWYQQTPGQGLQFLFEYFSETQRNKGNFPGRFSGRQFSNSRSEMNVSTLELGDSALYLCASSLAGTSSETQYFGPGTRLLVL.

The table lists this clone with a count of one. The chain recombines TRBV4-3 with TRBJ1-2; 7 positions match TRBD1. The trim removed 1 base at V and 0 bases at J, leaving 2 bases unmatched. This CDR3 has 15 amino acids. Germline CDR1 is LGHNA and CDR2 is YSLEER. CDR3 residues: CASSQADRPNYGYTF. The CDR3 DNA sequence: TGCGCCAGCAGCCAAGCGGACAGGCCTAACTATGGCTACACCTTC.

This chain joins TRBV13 and TRBJ2-7, with a tentative D call TRBD2 (7 bases). Trimming removed 2 bases at V and 4 bases at J, with 18 bases between. There are 16 residues in the CDR3. CDR1 and CDR2 from the germline V gene are PRHDT and FYEKMQ (reference sequence). This chain's CDR3 is CASSLRGGTGRYEQYF. CDR3 nucleotides: TGTGCCAGCAGCTTAAGGGGGGGAACCGGGCGTTACGAGCAGTACTTC.

The chain links TRBV10-2 to TRBJ2-3, with TRBD2 matching over 11 bases. V was pared by 1 base and J by 3 bases, with 9 bases of the junction left unmatched. This CDR3 contains 18 residues. From germline, CDR1 is WSHSY and CDR2 SAAADI. For the CDR3, the DNA is TGCGCCAGCAGTGAGTTTGGGGTACTAGCGGGAGATACAGATACGCAGTATTTT. Amino acid sequence: CASSEFGVLAGDTDTQYF.

The chain uses TRBV27 and TRBJ2-2; 7 bases map to TRBD1. With V trimmed by 2 bases and J by 6 bases, 6 bases remained unmatched. CDR1 and CDR2 (germline): MNHEY, SMNVEV (reference sequence). The CDR3 consists of 15 residues. This CDR3 reads CASSLMSGGPGELFF. The CDR3 DNA is TGTGCCAGCAGTTTAATGTCAGGGGGACCCGGGGAGCTGTTTTTT.

This sequence joins TRBV7-9 and TRBJ1-1, with D uncertain. V dropped 5 bases and J dropped 4 bases, with 14 bases sitting between them. This CDR3 region has 14 residues. Germline CDR1 reads SEHNR; CDR2 reads FQNEAQ (reference sequence). CDR3 loop: CASSLRELTTEAFF. The CDR3 DNA reads TGTGCCAGCAGCCTCCGGGAGCTTACCACTGAAGCTTTCTTT.